This entry is about one T cell receptor (beta chain). This clonotype was recorded at least ten times. Its antigen is unknown. No base quality values were provided; no much bigger clone lies one nucleotide off. The method was PCR. The instrument was an Illumina HiSeq 2500. Molecular barcoding was employed in the preparation of TCR libraries, with unique molecular identifiers being used to normalize TCRbeta repertoire quantification. Clones were called with MiXCR by TCRdb after fastp trimmed the public reads at Q25, and only in-frame beta chains were retained. Entries that share a CDR3 protein sequence are merged under the most common genes and DNA. Here the sample has about 170,000 distinct CDR3 sequences; around 10% occur a single time. The ten biggest clones cover around 13% of the sample. The source of the sample is a study of T-cell reconstitution after alpha-beta-depleted transplantation in children (dated by TCRdb to the mid-2010s). Background for the entire study: Using TCR repertoire profiling, the study quantitatively followed how T-cell immune reconstitution unfolded in children after TCRalphabeta/CD19-depleted allogeneic hematopoietic cell transplantation. Broader findings and caveats from the paper: The frequencies of hyperexpanded clones fell over the following months, and after one year, T-cell counts and TCRbeta diversity were mostly attributed to newly produced T cells. In some patients, the high TCRbeta diversity seen at day 60 was put down to recipient T cells and intrathymic progenitors that had survived conditioning. About two months after transplant, the apparently early recovery of alphabetaT-cell counts reportedly depended on just several hundred clones that had expanded rapidly and came from non-depleted graft cells.

The V end gives up 4 bases and the J end 3 bases, leaving 6 bases in the junction not matched to a gene. From cysteine to phenylalanine, the CDR3 is 15 amino acids long. Only CDR3 DNA is held: 45 bases, read in frame from base 1. For CDR1 and CDR2, the germline V gene (reference sequence) lists DFQATT and SNEGSKA. The label giving this sample's treatment or condition can be read as: allogeneic hematopoietic cell transplantation with graft depleted of TCRalphabeta T cells and CD19 B cells. The transplant recipients were children given TCRalphabeta/CD19-depleted allogeneic hematopoietic cell grafts. The rearrangement combines TRBV20-1 with TRBJ2-3; the junction holds 11 bases that match TRBD2. The material sequenced was PBMCs, taken before TCRalphabeta/CD19-depleted stem cell transplant. This TCR derives from a boy between 2 and 10 years old with acute myeloid leukemia, due to receive a stem cell transplant. The CDR3 in this case is CSAKLAGVGTDTQYF. The DNA reads as follows: TGCAGTGCTAAACTAGCGGGAGTTGGTACAGATACGCAGTATTTT.